These 24 T cell receptor beta chains were all obtained from the same sample, sequenced in a study of blood T cell repertoires in COVID-19. The assay was immunoSEQ multiplex PCR, and TCRdb's table has in-frame clones only and misses some. In the table there are hundreds of thousands of clones, 87% of which are singletons. The source material was peripheral blood. The receptors stem from a middle-aged woman who had recovered from COVID-19.

This clone has just one count. CDR3 in amino acids: CASSFSPTGVGTEAFF. The CDR3 DNA sequence: TGTGCCAGCAGTTTCAGCCCGACAGGGGTCGGTACTGAAGCTTTCTTT. The chain carries TRBV28 and TRBJ1-1, with 8 positions matching TRBD1. Germline V lookup: CDR1 MDHEN, CDR2 SYDVKM. The length of the CDR3 is 16 residues. J lost 5 bases, V lost 3 bases, and 11 bases had no gene match. Full variable domain (remainder filled in from reference TRBV28 and TRBJ1-1): DVKVTQSSRYLVKRTGEKVFLECVQDMDHENMFWYRQDPGLGLRLIYFSYDVKMKEKGDIPEGYSVSREKKERFSLILESASTNQTSMYLCASSFSPTGVGTEAFFGQGTRLTVV.

Here the CDR3 reads CASSESGGALGYEQYF. In DNA, the CDR3 is TGTGCCAGCTCAGAATCAGGCGGGGCGCTGGGCTACGAGCAGTACTTC. V is TRBV18 and J is TRBJ2-7; D possibly corresponds to TRBD2 (6 bases). V was pared by 5 bases and J by 3 bases, with 20 bases between. CDR1 is KGHSH and CDR2 is LQKENI in the germline V gene. This CDR3 spans 16 amino acids.

This chain joins TRBV5-1 and TRBJ2-1; 10 positions agree with TRBD2. Per germline, CDR1 SGHRS and CDR2 YFSETQ. J gave up 5 bases and V 2 bases, and 10 bases lay outside the gene matches. The CDR3 consists of 17 residues. CDR3 DNA sequence: TGCGCCAGCAGCTTCCCCGACGGACTAGCGGTCGACAATGAGCAGTTCTTC. It translates to CASSFPDGLAVDNEQFF.

The chain uses TRBV5-4 and TRBJ1-4, with 10 bases aligning to TRBD1. The V segment lost 4 bases and the J segment 8 bases; nucleotides outside the gene matches: 5. The CDR3 is 14 residues long. Germline V gene sequence: CDR1 SGHNT, CDR2 YYREEE (reference sequence). The CDR3 region is CASSRQGAGEKLFF. DNA of the CDR3: TGTGCCAGCAGCCGACAGGGGGCAGGGGAAAAACTGTTTTTT.

The chain couples TRBV19 to TRBJ1-2; possible D gene TRBD1, 5 bases. Germline CDR1 LNHDA, CDR2 SQIVND (reference sequence). This CDR3 region has 12 residues. The V end lost 3 bases, the J end lost 8 bases, and 10 bases lay between the germline ends. The CDR3 sequence: CASSIGGAGYTF. The CDR3 DNA reads as TGTGCCAGTAGTATCGGAGGGGCGGGCTACACCTTC.

CDR3 loop: CASSPPGQRYGYTF. The CDR3 DNA is TGTGCCAGCAGCCCGCCGGGACAACGATATGGCTACACCTTC. The chain couples TRBV6-5 to TRBJ1-2, with a possible D match to TRBD1 (6 bases). Looked up from germline, CDR1 is MNHEY and CDR2 is SVGAGI. V dropped 6 bases and J dropped 5 bases, with 16 bases sitting between them. This CDR3 region has 14 residues.

The chain uses TRBV28 and TRBJ1-5; D is ambiguous. The CDR3 has 12 residues. Germline values: CDR1 MDHEN, CDR2 SYDVKM. V was shortened by 7 bases and J by 3 bases, with 7 bases between the two germline ends. CDR3 in amino acids: CASTLPNQPQHF. Here the CDR3 DNA reads TGTGCCAGCACTCTTCCCAATCAGCCCCAGCATTTT.

This chain uses TRBV27 with TRBJ2-1; D may be TRBD2 (5 bases). The germline CDR1 and CDR2 sequences are MNHEY and SMNVEV (reference sequence). V was cut by 5 bases and J by 2 bases, with 13 bases left in between. The CDR3 runs 15 residues. CDR3 loop: CASSRLDSAYNEQFF. The CDR3 nucleotides read TGTGCCAGCAGTAGGTTGGACTCAGCCTACAATGAGCAGTTCTTC.

V and J are TRBV11-2 and TRBJ2-5; no reliable D call. Germline V gives CDR1 SGHAT, CDR2 FQNNGV. The length of the CDR3 is 14 residues. V shed 4 bases and J shed 5 bases, with 14 bases lying between them. CDR3 DNA sequence: TGTGCCAGCAGCTCCGTCGTGAGTCGCGAGACCCAGTACTTC. Translation gives CASSSVVSRETQYF.

The chain combines TRBV28 with TRBJ1-5, with D tentatively TRBD1 (5 bases). V was cut by 7 bases and J by 5 bases, with 15 bases left in between. Germline V gene lookup returns CDR1 MDHEN and CDR2 SYDVKM. CDR3 length: 14 residues. CDR3 amino acids: CASTEYGAHQPQHF. DNA of the CDR3: TGTGCCAGCACCGAATATGGGGCTCATCAGCCCCAGCATTTT.

The rearrangement uses TRBV9 and TRBJ1-2; D gene ambiguous. V was trimmed by 0 bases and J by 4 bases, leaving 7 bases between them. The CDR3 consists of 13 residues. Per germline, CDR1 SGDLS and CDR2 YYNGEE. The CDR3 spells CASSVAGFYGYTF. The CDR3 region has the DNA TGTGCCAGCAGCGTAGCGGGGTTCTATGGCTACACCTTC. The full variable domain, with the rest looked up from reference TRBV9 and TRBJ1-2, is DSGVTQTPKHLITATGQRVTLRCSPRSGDLSVYWYQQSLDQGLQFLIQYYNGEERAKGNILERFSAQQFPDLHSELNLSSLELGDSALYFCASSVAGFYGYTFGSGTRLTVV.

V is TRBV9 and J is TRBJ1-6; a weak D match, TRBD1 (5 bases). This CDR3 is 17 amino acids long. CDR1 is SGDLS, CDR2 YYNGEE, per germline. V was shortened by 3 bases and J by 0 bases, with 13 bases between the two germline ends. The CDR3 region is CASSAGHQSSYNSPLHF. The CDR3 bases are TGTGCCAGCAGCGCCGGACACCAGAGCTCCTATAATTCACCCCTCCACTTT.

This clone has a handful of counts. The J gene is TRBJ1-6, the V gene TRBV18; no definite D call. V lost 2 bases, J lost 3 bases, and 14 bases lay in between. The CDR3 extends over 17 amino acids. Germline CDR1 KGHSH, CDR2 LQKENI. The CDR3 protein is CASSPGIGRNYNSPLHF. For the CDR3, the DNA is TGTGCCAGCTCACCAGGAATAGGCAGGAACTATAATTCACCCCTCCACTTT. Supplemented by reference TRBV18 and TRBJ1-6, the full variable domain reads NAGVMQNPRHLVRRRGQEARLRCSPMKGHSHVYWYRQLPEEGLKFMVYLQKENIIDESGMPKERFSAEFPKEGPSILRIQQVVRGDSAAYFCASSPGIGRNYNSPLHFGNGTRLTVT.

The V call is TRBV18, the J call TRBJ1-5; D gene unclear. This CDR3 is 13 amino acids long. Germline-derived CDR1 and CDR2 are KGHSH and LQKENI. The germline V and J ends were trimmed by 2 bases and 4 bases, with 6 bases remaining between them. CDR3 in amino acids: CASSPYRNQPQHF. The DNA of the CDR3 is TGTGCCAGCTCACCATACAGAAATCAGCCCCAGCATTTT.

The V gene is TRBV9, the J gene TRBJ1-2; D is ambiguous. Germline V gives CDR1 SGDLS, CDR2 YYNGEE. The ends were cut back, 0 bases at V and 7 bases at J, with 10 bases in the middle. This CDR3 contains 13 residues. The CDR3 DNA reads TGTGCCAGCAGCGTAGCTACCACGGGTGGCTACACCTTC. Translation: CASSVATTGGYTF.

V gene TRBV9 combines with J gene TRBJ1-2; D unresolved. Germline V gives CDR1 SGDLS, CDR2 YYNGEE. The germline V and J ends were trimmed by 3 bases and 0 bases, with 12 bases remaining between them. The CDR3 runs to 15 residues. CDR3 sequence reads: CASSASATANYGYTF. CDR3 DNA: TGTGCCAGCAGCGCCTCCGCCACGGCTAACTATGGCTACACCTTC.

The chain couples TRBV2 to TRBJ2-1; D may be TRBD1 (6 bases). V was pared by 4 bases and J by 5 bases, with 15 bases between. CDR1 is SNHLY, CDR2 FYNNEI, per germline. The CDR3 contains 15 residues. The CDR3 DNA follows: TGTGCCAGCAGTGCGGGCAGGGGTCGCAACAATGAGCAGTTCTTC. Translating it yields CASSAGRGRNNEQFF.

The chain couples TRBV3-1 (or the pseudogene TRBV3-2) to TRBJ1-4; no clear D. The germline gives CDR1 LGHDT, CDR2 YNNKEL (reference sequence). The CDR3 has 12 residues. V lost 4 bases and J lost 8, with 8 bases in between. CDR3 in amino acids: CASSLSREKLFF. The CDR3 DNA is TGTGCCAGCAGCCTTAGCCGCGAAAAACTGTTTTTT.

This clone has a handful of counts. The rearrangement uses TRBV19 and TRBJ2-2; 14 nucleotides agree with TRBD2. This CDR3 comprises 17 residues. Trimming at V came to 6 bases and at J to 4 bases, leaving 7 bases not matched to a gene. The germline gives CDR1 LNHDA, CDR2 SQIVND (reference sequence). The CDR3 spells CASSRLAGGLGTGELFF. For the CDR3, the DNA is TGTGCCAGTAGCAGACTAGCGGGGGGGTTGGGCACCGGGGAGCTGTTTTTT. Combining the CDR3 with reference TRBV19 and TRBJ2-2 gives the whole variable domain DGGITQSPKYLFRKEGQNVTLSCEQNLNHDAMYWYRQDPGQGLRLIYYSQIVNDFQKGDIAEGYSVSREKKESFPLTVTSAQKNPTAFYLCASSRLAGGLGTGELFFGEGSRLTVL.

CDR3 DNA: TGTGCCACCAGCGTGAGGACTACCTTAGGGGAGCTGTTTTTT. Protein: CATSVRTTLGELFF. The chain recombines TRBV15 with TRBJ2-2; D possibly corresponds to TRBD2 (6 bases). V lost 5 bases and J lost 8, with 15 bases in between. This CDR3 comprises 14 residues. Per the germline V gene, CDR1 is LNHNV and CDR2 is YYDKDF (reference sequence).

The rearrangement links TRBV5-1 to TRBJ2-4, with 8 bases aligning to TRBD2. This CDR3 is built from 17 residues. The germline V gene has CDR1 SGHRS and CDR2 YFSETQ. With V trimmed by 0 bases and J by 3 bases, 8 bases remained unmatched. The DNA for the CDR3 is TGCGCCAGCAGCTTGGCCAGCGGGAGCGGAGACAAAAACATTCAGTACTTC. Amino acids: CASSLASGSGDKNIQYF.

The V call is TRBV5-1, the J call TRBJ1-6, with no clear D. The CDR3 has 14 amino acids. Per germline, CDR1 SGHRS and CDR2 YFSETQ. Trimming cost V 2 bases and J 9 bases, with 12 bases left between them. The CDR3 protein is CASSLERTPSPLHF. Written as DNA, the CDR3 is TGCGCCAGCAGCTTAGAAAGAACTCCTTCACCCCTCCACTTT.

This chain uses TRBV6-2 or TRBV6-3 with TRBJ1-1, with 7 bases fitting TRBD1. Germline V gene lookup returns CDR1 MNHEY and CDR2 SVGEGT. This CDR3 region has 14 residues. J lost 5 bases, V lost 6 bases, and 9 bases had no gene match. CDR3: CASSPDRVGTEAFF. For the CDR3, the DNA is TGTGCCAGCAGCCCCGACAGGGTGGGAACTGAAGCTTTCTTT.

This sequence joins TRBV5-6 and TRBJ1-1; 8 nucleotides agree with TRBD1. In germline, CDR1 is SGHDT, CDR2 YYEEEE. The CDR3 is made up of 13 amino acids. J lost 3 bases, V lost 10 bases, and 8 bases had no gene match. The DNA of the CDR3 is TGTGCCTCTGACAGGGGACAGGACACTGAAGCTTTCTTT. This gives the protein CASDRGQDTEAFF.